Reported below is one TCR beta chain. Its specificity is not known. The CDR3 has 13 amino acids. The data belong to a study of cytomegalovirus exposure and HLA in healthy donors. Whole-study findings and limits: Earlier analysis looked at TCR beta V segments, and most were productive about 90% or about 30% of the time.

The PCR made use of 60 Vbeta and 13 Jbeta primers. Only in-frame clones appear in the TCRdb table, and some are missing; sequencing was by immunoSEQ multiplex PCR. The table has 160,000 or so clones, 75% to 90% seen once. The clonotype was recovered from a man aged 30-40 years in good health and CMV-seronegative. The chain uses TRBV21-1 and TRBJ2-7; the DNA was not used to check the table's D call, TRBD2. TRBV21-1 is a pseudogene. Sequenced: PBMCs. The CDR3 region has the DNA TGTGCCCGACCGGGACTAGCGCCCTACGAGCAGTACTTC. Translating it yields CARPGLAPYEQYF.